This TCR beta chain emerged from a study of breast tumors, draining lymph nodes, adjacent tissues. General study points: Most tumor T cells seemingly derive from lymph node, then expand in tumor. That most tumor T cells come from lymph nodes remained unproven. Tumor TCR diversity was below lymph nodes but above nontumor tissue. Luminal-like breast cancer showed significantly greater tumor-nontumor repertoire similarity than basal-like breast cancer did.

The lymph nodes were axillary draining lymph nodes from breast cancer patients. As regards this clonotype: The target antigen is unknown.

TCRdb re-called the multiplex PCR reads through MiXCR, storing one row per CDR3 protein. The data contain approximately 170,000 distinct CDR3 sequences, roughly a third of them singletons. The CDR3 sequence is 15 residues long. Trimming took 4 bases from V and 1 from J; bases not matched to a gene: 5. Germline CDR1 and CDR2: LNHDA and SQIVND (reference sequence). The chain couples TRBV19 to TRBJ2-3; TRBD2 matches 7 bases. This sequence originates from a female donor with breast cancer. Some clones in this sample may be carry-over from other donors' samples. Sequenced input: axillary lymph node tissue. CDR3 sequence reads: CASSRAGDRTDTQYF. DNA for the CDR3: TGTGCCAGTAGTAGGGCGGGGGATCGCACAGATACGCAGTATTTT.